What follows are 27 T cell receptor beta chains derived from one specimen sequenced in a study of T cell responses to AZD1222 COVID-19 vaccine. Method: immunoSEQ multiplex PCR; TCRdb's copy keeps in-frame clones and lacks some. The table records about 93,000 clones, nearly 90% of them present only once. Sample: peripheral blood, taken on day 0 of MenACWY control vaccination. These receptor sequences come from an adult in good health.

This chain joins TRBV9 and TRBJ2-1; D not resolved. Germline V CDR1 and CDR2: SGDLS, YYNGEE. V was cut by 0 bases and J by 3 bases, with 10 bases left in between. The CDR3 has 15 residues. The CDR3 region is CASSVVVSNYNEQFF. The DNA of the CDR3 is TGTGCCAGCAGCGTAGTGGTCAGTAACTACAATGAGCAGTTCTTC.

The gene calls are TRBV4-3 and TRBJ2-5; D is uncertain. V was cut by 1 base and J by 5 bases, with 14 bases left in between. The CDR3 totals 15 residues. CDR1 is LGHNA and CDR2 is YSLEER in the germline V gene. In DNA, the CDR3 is TGCGCCAGCAGCCAAGCCCCTGGCTCGGCGGAGACCCAGTACTTC. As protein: CASSQAPGSAETQYF.

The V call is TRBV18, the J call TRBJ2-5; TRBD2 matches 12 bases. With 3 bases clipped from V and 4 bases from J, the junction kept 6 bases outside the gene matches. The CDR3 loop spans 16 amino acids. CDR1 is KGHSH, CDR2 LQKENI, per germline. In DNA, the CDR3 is TGTGCCAGCTCACCCACAGAACTAGCGGGGGGAGAGACCCAGTACTTC. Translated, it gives CASSPTELAGGETQYF.

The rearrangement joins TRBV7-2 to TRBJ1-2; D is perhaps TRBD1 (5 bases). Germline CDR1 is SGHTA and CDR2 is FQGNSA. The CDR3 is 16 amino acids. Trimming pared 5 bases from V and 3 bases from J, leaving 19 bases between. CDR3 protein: CASSPSSGRVDYGYTF. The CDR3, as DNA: TGTGCCAGCAGCCCGAGCAGTGGCAGGGTGGACTATGGCTACACCTTC.

The CDR3 bases are TGCGCCAGCAGCTTTGGAGGGGGACCCGCCTACGAGCAGTACTTC. This codes for CASSFGGGPAYEQYF. The rearrangement uses TRBV5-1 and TRBJ2-7; D assignment may be TRBD1 or TRBD2 (6 bases each). CDR1 is SGHRS and CDR2 is YFSETQ in the germline V gene. V was shortened by 2 bases and J by 2 bases, with 14 bases between the two germline ends. This CDR3 has 15 residues. The whole variable domain, filled in from reference TRBV5-1 and TRBJ2-7, reads KAGVTQTPRYLIKTRGQQVTLSCSPISGHRSVSWYQQTPGQGLQFLFEYFSETQRNKGNFPGRFSGRQFSNSRSEMNVSTLELGDSALYLCASSFGGGPAYEQYFGPGTRLTVT.

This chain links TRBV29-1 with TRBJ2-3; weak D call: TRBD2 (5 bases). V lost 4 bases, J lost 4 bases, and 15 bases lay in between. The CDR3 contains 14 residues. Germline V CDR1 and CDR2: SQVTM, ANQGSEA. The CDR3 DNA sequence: TGCAGCGTTGGGGGTCTAACCGGGGCAGATACGCAGTATTTT. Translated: CSVGGLTGADTQYF.

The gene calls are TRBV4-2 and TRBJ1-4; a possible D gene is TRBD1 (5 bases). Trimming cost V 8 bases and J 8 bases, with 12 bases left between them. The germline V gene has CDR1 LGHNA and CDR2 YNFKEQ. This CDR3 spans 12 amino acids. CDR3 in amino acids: CASAGAEEKLFF. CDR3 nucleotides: TGTGCCAGCGCTGGGGCTGAGGAAAAACTGTTTTTT.

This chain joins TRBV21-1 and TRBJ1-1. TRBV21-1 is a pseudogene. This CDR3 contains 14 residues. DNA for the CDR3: TGTGCCAGCAGCCCCCCGGTGGCTTGGGTGGGAGCTTTCTTT. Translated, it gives CASSPPVAWVGAFF.

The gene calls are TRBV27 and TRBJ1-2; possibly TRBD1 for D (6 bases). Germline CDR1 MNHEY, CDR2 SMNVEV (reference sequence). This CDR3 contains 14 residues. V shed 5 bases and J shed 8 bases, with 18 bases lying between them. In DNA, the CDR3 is TGTGCCAGCAGTCCGCTTGGACAGTGGGAAGGCTACACCTTC. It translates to CASSPLGQWEGYTF.

CDR3 protein: CASSQGMGTEAFF. The DNA for the CDR3 is TGTGCCAGCAGCCAGGGGATGGGGACTGAAGCTTTCTTT. The chain joins TRBV3-1 (or the pseudogene TRBV3-2) to TRBJ1-1; D gene uncertain. The CDR3 is 13 amino acids. Trimming removed 3 bases at V and 5 bases at J, with 10 bases between. Germline V lookup: CDR1 LGHDT, CDR2 YNNKEL (reference sequence).

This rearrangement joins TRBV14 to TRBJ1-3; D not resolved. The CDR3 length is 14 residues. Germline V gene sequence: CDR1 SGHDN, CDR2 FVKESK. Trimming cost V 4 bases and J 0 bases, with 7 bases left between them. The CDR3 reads CASSPIDSGNTIYF. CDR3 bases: TGTGCCAGCAGCCCCATAGACTCTGGAAACACCATATATTTT.

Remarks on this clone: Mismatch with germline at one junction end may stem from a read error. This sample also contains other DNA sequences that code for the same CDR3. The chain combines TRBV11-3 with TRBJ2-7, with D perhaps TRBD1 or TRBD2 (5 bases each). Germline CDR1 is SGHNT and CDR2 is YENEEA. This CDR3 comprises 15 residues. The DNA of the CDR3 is TGCGCCAGCAGCTTTGCGAGGGGACCCTCCTACGAGCAGTACTTC. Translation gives CASSFARGPSYEQYF. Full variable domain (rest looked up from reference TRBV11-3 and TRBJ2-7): EAGVVQSPRYKIIEKKQPVAFWCNPISGHNTLYWYLQNLGQGPELLIRYENEEAVDDSQLPKDRFSAERLKGVDSTLKIQPAELGDSAVYLCASSFARGPSYEQYFGPGTRLTVT.

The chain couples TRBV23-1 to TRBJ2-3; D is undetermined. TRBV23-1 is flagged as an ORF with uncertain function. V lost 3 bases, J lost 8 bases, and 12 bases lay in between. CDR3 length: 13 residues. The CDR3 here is CASSQNVGRTQYF. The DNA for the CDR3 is TGCGCCAGCAGTCAGAACGTTGGACGTACGCAGTATTTT.

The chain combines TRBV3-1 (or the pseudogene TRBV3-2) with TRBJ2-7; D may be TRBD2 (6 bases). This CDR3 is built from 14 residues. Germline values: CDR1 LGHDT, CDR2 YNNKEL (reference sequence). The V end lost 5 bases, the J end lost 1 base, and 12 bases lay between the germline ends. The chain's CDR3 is CASSDPGLSYEQYF. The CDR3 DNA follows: TGTGCCAGCAGCGATCCGGGACTGTCCTACGAGCAGTACTTC.

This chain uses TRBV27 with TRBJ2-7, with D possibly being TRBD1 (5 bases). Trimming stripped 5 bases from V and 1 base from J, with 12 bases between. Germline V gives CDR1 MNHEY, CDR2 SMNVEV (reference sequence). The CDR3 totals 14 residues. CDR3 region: CASSPKDSSYEQYF. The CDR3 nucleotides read TGTGCCAGCAGTCCGAAAGACAGTTCCTACGAGCAGTACTTC.

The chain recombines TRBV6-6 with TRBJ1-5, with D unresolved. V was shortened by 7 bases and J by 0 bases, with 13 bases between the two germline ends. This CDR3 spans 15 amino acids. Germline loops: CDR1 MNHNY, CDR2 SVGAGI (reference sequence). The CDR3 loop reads CASMIGKVSNQPQHF. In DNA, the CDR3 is TGTGCCAGCATGATAGGGAAGGTTAGCAATCAGCCCCAGCATTTT.

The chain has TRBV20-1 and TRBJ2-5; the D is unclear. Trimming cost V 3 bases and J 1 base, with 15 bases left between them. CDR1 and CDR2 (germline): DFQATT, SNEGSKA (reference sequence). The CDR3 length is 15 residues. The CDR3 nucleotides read TGCAGTGCTAGTCTTCTCCCGACGGTCCAAGAGACCCAGTACTTC. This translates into CSASLLPTVQETQYF.

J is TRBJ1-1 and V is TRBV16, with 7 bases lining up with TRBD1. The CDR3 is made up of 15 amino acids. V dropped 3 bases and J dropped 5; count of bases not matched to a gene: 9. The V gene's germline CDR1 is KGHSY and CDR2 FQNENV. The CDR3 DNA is TGTGCCAGCAGCCATCACAGGGGAGTGGATACTGAAGCTTTCTTT. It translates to CASSHHRGVDTEAFF.

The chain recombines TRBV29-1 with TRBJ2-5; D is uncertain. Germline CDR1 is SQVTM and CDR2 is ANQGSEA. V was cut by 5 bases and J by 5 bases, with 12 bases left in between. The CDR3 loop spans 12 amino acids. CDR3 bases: TGCAGCGTTAACGACGGCCGGGAGACCCAGTACTTC. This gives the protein CSVNDGRETQYF.

The CDR3 spells CASSVSGTGGEKLFF. In DNA form, the CDR3 reads TGTGCCAGCAGCGTCTCCGGGACAGGGGGCGAAAAACTGTTTTTT. V and J are TRBV9 and TRBJ1-4; TRBD1 agrees at 12 bases. CDR3 size: 15 residues. V lost 2 bases and J lost 8; bases outside the gene matches: 4. The germline V gene encodes CDR1 SGDLS and CDR2 YYNGEE.

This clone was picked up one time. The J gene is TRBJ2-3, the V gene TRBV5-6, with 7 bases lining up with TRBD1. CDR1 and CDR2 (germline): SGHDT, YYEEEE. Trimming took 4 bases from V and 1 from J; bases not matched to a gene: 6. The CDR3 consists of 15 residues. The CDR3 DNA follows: TGTGCCAGCAGCAGTACAGGGGTTCGCACAGATACGCAGTATTTT. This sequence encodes CASSSTGVRTDTQYF.

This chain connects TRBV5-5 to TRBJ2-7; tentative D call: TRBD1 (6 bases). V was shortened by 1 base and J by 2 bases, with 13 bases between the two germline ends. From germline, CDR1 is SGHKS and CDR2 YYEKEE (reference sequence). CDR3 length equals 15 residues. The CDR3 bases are TGTGCCAGCAGCTTGTACGGGACAAACACCTACGAGCAGTACTTC. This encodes CASSLYGTNTYEQYF. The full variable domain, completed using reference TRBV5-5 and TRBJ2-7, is DAGVTQSPTHLIKTRGQQVTLRCSPISGHKSVSWYQQVLGQGPQFIFQYYEKEERGRGNFPDRFSARQFPNYSSELNVNALLLGDSALYLCASSLYGTNTYEQYFGPGTRLTVT.

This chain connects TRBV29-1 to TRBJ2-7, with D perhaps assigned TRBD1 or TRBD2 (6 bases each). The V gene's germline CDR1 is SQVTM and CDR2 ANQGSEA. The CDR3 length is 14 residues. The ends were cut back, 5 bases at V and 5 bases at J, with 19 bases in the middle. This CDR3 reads CSVLEEGVPDEQYF. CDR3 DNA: TGCAGCGTTTTGGAGGAGGGGGTTCCTGACGAGCAGTACTTC.

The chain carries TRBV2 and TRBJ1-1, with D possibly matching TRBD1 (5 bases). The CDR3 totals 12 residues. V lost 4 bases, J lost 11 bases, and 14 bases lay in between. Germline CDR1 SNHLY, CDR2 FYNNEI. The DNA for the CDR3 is TGTGCCAGCAGTGCCCTTCCGGGGACGGCTTTCTTT. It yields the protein CASSALPGTAFF.

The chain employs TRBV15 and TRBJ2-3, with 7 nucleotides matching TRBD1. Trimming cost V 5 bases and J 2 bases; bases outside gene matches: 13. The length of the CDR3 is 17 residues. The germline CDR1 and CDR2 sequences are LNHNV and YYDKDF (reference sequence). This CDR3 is CATSGFGHRGSTDTQYF. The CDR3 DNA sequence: TGTGCCACCAGCGGGTTTGGGCACAGGGGCTCCACAGATACGCAGTATTTT.

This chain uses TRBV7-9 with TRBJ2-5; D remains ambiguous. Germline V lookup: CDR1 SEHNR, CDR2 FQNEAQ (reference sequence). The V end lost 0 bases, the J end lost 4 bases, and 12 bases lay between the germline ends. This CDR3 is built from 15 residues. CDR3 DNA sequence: TGTGCCAGCAGCTTAGCGTTGGAGCAAAGAGAGACCCAGTACTTC. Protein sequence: CASSLALEQRETQYF.

The CDR3 spells CASRRTGGSILGQPQHF. The CDR3 bases are TGTGCCAGCAGAAGGACAGGGGGTTCGATTCTCGGTCAGCCCCAGCATTTT. This rearrangement joins TRBV7-3 to TRBJ1-5; 10 positions match TRBD1. CDR3 size: 17 residues. The V gene end was trimmed by 6 bases and the J gene end by 6 bases; junction bases not matched to a gene: 14. Germline-derived CDR1 and CDR2 are SGHTA and FQGTGA.